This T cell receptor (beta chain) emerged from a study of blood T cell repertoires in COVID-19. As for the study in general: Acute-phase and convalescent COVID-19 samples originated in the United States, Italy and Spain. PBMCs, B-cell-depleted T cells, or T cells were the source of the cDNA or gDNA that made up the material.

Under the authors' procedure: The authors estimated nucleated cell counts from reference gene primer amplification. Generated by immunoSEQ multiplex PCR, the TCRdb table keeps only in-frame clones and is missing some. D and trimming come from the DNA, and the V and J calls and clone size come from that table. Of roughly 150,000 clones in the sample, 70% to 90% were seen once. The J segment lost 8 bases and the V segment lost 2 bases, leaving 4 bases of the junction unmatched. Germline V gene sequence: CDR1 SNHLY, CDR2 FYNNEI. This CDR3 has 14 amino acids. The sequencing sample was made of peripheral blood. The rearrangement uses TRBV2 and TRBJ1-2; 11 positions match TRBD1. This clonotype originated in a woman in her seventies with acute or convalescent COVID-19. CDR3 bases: TGTGCCAGCAGTGAAACCGGGACAGGGGGAGGCTACACCTTC. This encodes CASSETGTGGGYTF.